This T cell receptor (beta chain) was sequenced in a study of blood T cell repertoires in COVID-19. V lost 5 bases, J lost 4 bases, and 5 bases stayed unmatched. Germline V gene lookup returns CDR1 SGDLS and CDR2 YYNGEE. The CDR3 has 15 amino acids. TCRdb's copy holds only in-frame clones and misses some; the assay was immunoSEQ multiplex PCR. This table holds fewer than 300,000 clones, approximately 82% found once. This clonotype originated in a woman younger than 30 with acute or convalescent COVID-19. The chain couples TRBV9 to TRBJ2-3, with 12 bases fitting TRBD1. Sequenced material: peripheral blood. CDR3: CASSIGTGGSDTQYF. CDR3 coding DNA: TGTGCCAGCAGTATAGGGACAGGGGGCTCAGATACGCAGTATTTT.